The 21 T cell receptor beta chains below were found in one sample sequenced in a study of T-cell reconstitution after alpha-beta-depleted transplantation in children (dated by TCRdb to between 2015 and 2016). Library preparation was by PCR. Instrument used: Illumina HiSeq 2500. TCR libraries were prepared with molecular barcoding, using unique molecular identifiers to normalize TCRbeta repertoire quantification. TCRdb's own reprocessing of the public reads used fastp at Q25 and MiXCR and kept productive beta chains. Entries that share a CDR3 protein sequence are merged under the most common genes and DNA. The sample table holds some 240,000 distinct CDR3 sequences, of which 9.7% were seen once. About 4.8% of the sample is taken by the ten largest. Sequenced here: PBMCs from the stem cell graft donor, sampled from the stem cell graft. These receptor sequences come from a human donor who donated a stem cell graft to a child with SCID.

The gene calls are TRBV3-1 and TRBJ2-6, with D perhaps TRBD1 or TRBD2 (7 bases each). Germline V gene lookup returns CDR1 LGHDT and CDR2 YNNKEL (reference sequence). Trimming left V 3 bases short and J 4 bases short, with 19 bases between. This CDR3 comprises 18 residues. This CDR3 reads CASSHRQGGAPGANVLTF. For the CDR3, the DNA is TGTGCCAGCAGCCACCGACAGGGAGGGGCCCCAGGGGCCAACGTCCTGACTTTC. Full variable domain (missing parts from reference TRBV3-1 and TRBJ2-6): DTAVSQTPKYLVTQMGNDKSIKCEQNLGHDTMYWYKQDSKKFLKIMFSYNNKELIINETVPNRFSPKSPDKAHLNLHINSLELGDSAVYFCASSHRQGGAPGANVLTFGAGSRLTVL.

This clonotype was picked up one time. A much larger clone is a single base away; this may be a read error. The chain couples TRBV12-3 or TRBV12-4 to TRBJ2-5; D call uncertain. The CDR3 spans 12 residues. CDR3 amino acids: CASSLRAETPYF. DNA of the CDR3: TGTGCCAGCAGTTTACGCGCTGAGACCCCGTACTTC.

This clonotype has just a few counts. The chain joins TRBV18 to TRBJ2-7; D gene unclear. Trimming took off 0 bases at V and 7 bases at J, with 13 bases between the two ends. Germline V lookup: CDR1 KGHSH, CDR2 LQKENI. CDR3 length: 14 amino acids. Here the CDR3 DNA reads TGTGCCAGCTCACCACCGCACACTTCTACTGAGCAGTACTTC. This translates into CASSPPHTSTEQYF.

This clonotype was counted many times. The chain uses TRBV4-1 and TRBJ1-4; unclear D gene. CDR1 and CDR2 from the germline V gene are MGHRA and YSYEKL. The CDR3 has 17 residues. V dropped 5 bases and J dropped 0 bases, with 16 bases sitting between them. The CDR3 here is CASSARRTLATNEKLFF. In DNA, the CDR3 is TGCGCCAGCAGCGCCCGACGGACCCTGGCAACTAATGAAAAACTGTTTTTT.

This clonotype was detected a few times. The rearrangement links TRBV10-3 to TRBJ2-7; tentative D call: TRBD1 (6 bases). The CDR3 is made up of 13 amino acids. Trimming stripped 4 bases from V and 1 base from J, with 8 bases between. Looked up from germline, CDR1 is ENHRY and CDR2 is SYGVKD. The CDR3, as DNA: TGTGCCATCAGTGGTCAGGGGTCCTACGAGCAGTACTTC. It is translated as CAISGQGSYEQYF.

V and J are TRBV20-1 and TRBJ2-7, with 8 bases matching TRBD1. Germline V CDR1 and CDR2: DFQATT, SNEGSKA (reference sequence). The ends lost 4 bases at V and 9 bases at J; junction bases unmatched: 5. CDR3 length equals 11 residues. Here the CDR3 reads CSATTGGGQYF. The CDR3, as DNA: TGCAGTGCTACAACAGGGGGTGGGCAGTACTTC.

This clonotype was observed many times. This chain links TRBV9 with TRBJ2-7; D not resolved. The CDR3 is 14 residues long. V dropped 6 bases and J dropped 0 bases, with 13 bases sitting between them. The germline V gene has CDR1 SGDLS and CDR2 YYNGEE. This CDR3 is CASNPGPYSYEQYF. CDR3 nucleotides: TGTGCCAGCAACCCCGGGCCTTACTCCTACGAGCAGTACTTC. The whole variable domain, remainder taken from reference TRBV9 and TRBJ2-7, is DSGVTQTPKHLITATGQRVTLRCSPRSGDLSVYWYQQSLDQGLQFLIQYYNGEERAKGNILERFSAQQFPDLHSELNLSSLELGDSALYFCASNPGPYSYEQYFGPGTRLTVT.

This clonotype was observed at least ten times. The chain employs TRBV25-1 and TRBJ2-3; the match to TRBD1 covers 8 bases. CDR1 and CDR2 from the germline V gene are MGHDK and SYGVNS. The V and J ends lost 8 bases and 2 bases, in that order; junction bases with no gene match: 9. This CDR3 has 15 amino acids. The CDR3, as DNA: TGTGCCAGCGGGGGCGGGACAGGCTACACAGATACGCAGTATTTT. Translated: CASGGGTGYTDTQYF.

The rearrangement uses TRBV18 and TRBJ2-7, with 8 bases that match TRBD1. This CDR3 has 15 residues. The trim removed 2 bases at V and 4 bases at J, leaving 7 bases unmatched. Germline CDR1 is KGHSH and CDR2 is LQKENI. This chain's CDR3 is CASSPMGQGAYEQYF. DNA of the CDR3: TGTGCCAGCTCACCAATGGGGCAGGGGGCATACGAGCAGTACTTC.

This clonotype has ten or more counts. The genes are TRBV4-2 and TRBJ1-2, with D possibly being TRBD1 (5 bases). Germline values: CDR1 LGHNA, CDR2 YNFKEQ. Trimming cost V 1 base and J 8 bases, with 14 bases left between them. The CDR3 is 14 residues long. In DNA form, the CDR3 reads TGTGCCAGCAGCCAAGGGGGCAGGGTAGAAGGCTACACCTTC. This translates into CASSQGGRVEGYTF.

This clonotype has ten or more counts. The chain recombines TRBV5-1 with TRBJ2-2, with 7 nucleotides matching TRBD1. The CDR3 sequence is 19 residues long. The ends lost 1 base at V and 0 bases at J; junction bases unmatched: 12. In germline, CDR1 is SGHRS, CDR2 YFSETQ. The CDR3 DNA follows: TGCGCCAGCAGCTTGCGTGGACAGGTACAACGGTCGAACACCGGGGAGCTGTTTTTT. Translation gives CASSLRGQVQRSNTGELFF.

This clonotype was picked up many times. The J gene is TRBJ1-3, the V gene TRBV7-2; 11 bases agree with TRBD1. Germline loops: CDR1 SGHTA, CDR2 FQGNSA. There are 15 residues in the CDR3. The trim removed 1 base at V and 9 bases at J, leaving 5 bases unmatched. The CDR3 region is CASSLGGGQGATIYF. The CDR3 DNA sequence: TGTGCCAGCAGCTTAGGGGGCGGACAGGGGGCCACCATATATTTT.

This clonotype has ten or more counts. The V call is TRBV7-3, the J call TRBJ2-7, with a possible D match to TRBD2 (7 bases). CDR3 size: 15 residues. CDR1 SGHTA and CDR2 FQGTGA come from the germline V gene. V was pared by 2 bases and J by 3 bases, with 14 bases between. This chain's CDR3 is CASSLGGGQSYEQYF. The DNA for the CDR3 is TGTGCCAGCAGCTTAGGGGGGGGACAAAGCTACGAGCAGTACTTC.

The sample holds many counts of this clonotype. The chain joins TRBV6-1 to TRBJ1-3; D is ambiguous. Germline V lookup: CDR1 MNHNS, CDR2 SASEGT. The CDR3 runs to 13 residues. V was trimmed by 7 bases and J by 3 bases, leaving 10 bases between them. CDR3 loop: CASMSHSGNTIYF. As DNA, the CDR3 is TGTGCCAGCATGAGCCATAGTGGAAACACCATATATTTT.

This clonotype was counted ten times or more. For the CDR3, the DNA is TGCAGTGCTAGTACACAGGGTTCATATGGCTACACCTTC. Its protein product is CSASTQGSYGYTF. V gene TRBV20-1 combines with J gene TRBJ1-2; possible D gene TRBD1, 6 bases. Between the trimmed V and J ends, which lost 3 bases and 5 bases, there was a span of 13 bases. Germline V CDR1 and CDR2: DFQATT, SNEGSKA (reference sequence). The CDR3 covers 13 residues.

The table lists this clonotype with a few counts. The gene calls are TRBV5-5 and TRBJ1-2, with D possibly being TRBD1 (5 bases). Per germline, CDR1 SGHKS and CDR2 YYEKEE (reference sequence). The CDR3 length is 16 residues. The V and J ends lost 4 bases and 1 base respectively, with 17 bases between them. Here the CDR3 reads CASSQPNRRDNYGYTF. The CDR3 DNA follows: TGTGCCAGCAGCCAACCGAACAGGAGAGATAACTATGGCTACACCTTC. Drawing the rest from reference TRBV5-5 and TRBJ1-2, the complete variable domain is DAGVTQSPTHLIKTRGQQVTLRCSPISGHKSVSWYQQVLGQGPQFIFQYYEKEERGRGNFPDRFSARQFPNYSSELNVNALLLGDSALYLCASSQPNRRDNYGYTFGSGTRLTVV.

The chain carries TRBV2 and TRBJ2-7; D might be TRBD1 (6 bases). The V gene lost 6 bases and the J gene lost 5 bases, with 20 bases spanning the gap. The germline V gene has CDR1 SNHLY and CDR2 FYNNEI. The length of the CDR3 is 15 residues. The CDR3 DNA follows: TGTGCCAGCAGCGGGCATCCTACAGGGTACAACGAGCAGTACTTC. Amino acid sequence: CASSGHPTGYNEQYF.

This clonotype was seen repeatedly, ten times or more. The chain links TRBV5-1 to TRBJ2-1; D is unresolved. The V and J ends lost 0 bases and 4 bases respectively, with 8 bases between them. Looked up from germline, CDR1 is SGHRS and CDR2 is YFSETQ. This CDR3 is 14 amino acids long. The chain's CDR3 is CASSLEGRYNEQFF. CDR3 nucleotides: TGCGCCAGCAGCTTGGAGGGCAGGTACAATGAGCAGTTCTTC.

This clonotype was seen ten or more times. The chain is built from TRBV5-1 and TRBJ2-2; 9 bases match TRBD1. The CDR3 runs 15 residues. J was trimmed by 7 bases and V by 4 bases; bases with no gene match: 8. Germline-derived CDR1 and CDR2 are SGHRS and YFSETQ. The DNA of the CDR3 is TGCGCCAGCAGCATCCCGGGACAGGGCAGCGGGGAGCTGTTTTTT. It is translated as CASSIPGQGSGELFF.

In this sample, this clonotype turned up many times. V and J are TRBV5-1 and TRBJ1-2, with 8 bases fitting TRBD1. Germline loops: CDR1 SGHRS, CDR2 YFSETQ. This CDR3 spans 12 amino acids. J gave up 8 bases and V 4 bases, and 4 bases lay outside the gene matches. CDR3 amino acids: CASSIDRGGYTF. The CDR3, as DNA: TGCGCCAGCAGCATCGACAGGGGCGGCTACACCTTC. Based on the CDR3 plus reference TRBV5-1 and TRBJ1-2, the full variable domain is KAGVTQTPRYLIKTRGQQVTLSCSPISGHRSVSWYQQTPGQGLQFLFEYFSETQRNKGNFPGRFSGRQFSNSRSEMNVSTLELGDSALYLCASSIDRGGYTFGSGTRLTVV.

This clonotype was found once. A much bigger clone sits one base away, suggesting this may be a read error. The CDR3 protein is CACSSAWDTQYF. The CDR3, as DNA: TGCGCCTGCAGCTCGGCGTGGGATACGCAGTATTTT. This chain uses TRBV5-1 with TRBJ2-3; no reliable D call. Germline V gene lookup returns CDR1 SGHRS and CDR2 YFSETQ. The CDR3 runs 12 residues.